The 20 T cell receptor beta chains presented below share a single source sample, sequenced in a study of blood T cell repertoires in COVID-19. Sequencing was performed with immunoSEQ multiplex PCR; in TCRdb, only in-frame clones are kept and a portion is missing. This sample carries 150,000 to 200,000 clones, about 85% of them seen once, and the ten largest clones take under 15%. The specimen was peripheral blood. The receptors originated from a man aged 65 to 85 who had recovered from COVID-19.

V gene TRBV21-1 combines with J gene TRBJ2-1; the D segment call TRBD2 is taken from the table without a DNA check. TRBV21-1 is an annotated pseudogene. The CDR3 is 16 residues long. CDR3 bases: TGTGCCAGCATCTCCCAGCAAGCGGGAGGGACTTTCGGGGAGTTCTTC. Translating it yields CASISQQAGGTFGEFF.

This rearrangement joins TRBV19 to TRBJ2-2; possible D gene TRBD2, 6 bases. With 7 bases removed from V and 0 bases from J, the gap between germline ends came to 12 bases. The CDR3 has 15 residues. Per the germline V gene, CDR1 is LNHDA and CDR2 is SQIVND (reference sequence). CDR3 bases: TGTGCCAGTAAGAACGGAGGGCCGAACACCGGGGAGCTGTTTTTT. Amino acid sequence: CASKNGGPNTGELFF. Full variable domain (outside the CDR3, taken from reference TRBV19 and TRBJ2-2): DGGITQSPKYLFRKEGQNVTLSCEQNLNHDAMYWYRQDPGQGLRLIYYSQIVNDFQKGDIAEGYSVSREKKESFPLTVTSAQKNPTAFYLCASKNGGPNTGELFFGEGSRLTVL.

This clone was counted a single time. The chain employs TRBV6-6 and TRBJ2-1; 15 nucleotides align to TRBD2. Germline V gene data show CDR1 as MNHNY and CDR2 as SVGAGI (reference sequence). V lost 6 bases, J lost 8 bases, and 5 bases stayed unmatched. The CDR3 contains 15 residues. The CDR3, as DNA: TGTGCCAGCAGCCTCGGACTAGCGGGAGGGTATGAGCAGTTCTTC. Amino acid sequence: CASSLGLAGGYEQFF.

The CDR3 protein is CASSPRLNTEAFF. DNA of the CDR3: TGTGCCAGCTCACCTCGGTTGAACACTGAAGCTTTCTTT. The gene calls are TRBV18 and TRBJ1-1; D not certain. CDR3 length: 13 residues. Germline CDR1 is KGHSH and CDR2 is LQKENI. Deletions cut 3 bases from V and 0 bases from J, with 5 bases between.

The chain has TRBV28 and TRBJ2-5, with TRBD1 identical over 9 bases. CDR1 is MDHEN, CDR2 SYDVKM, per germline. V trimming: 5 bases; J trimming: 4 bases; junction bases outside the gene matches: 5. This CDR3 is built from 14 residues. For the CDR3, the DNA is TGTGCCAGCAGTCCGGGGACAGGGAGAGAGACCCAGTACTTC. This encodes CASSPGTGRETQYF. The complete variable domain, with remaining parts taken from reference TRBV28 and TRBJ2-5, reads DVKVTQSSRYLVKRTGEKVFLECVQDMDHENMFWYRQDPGLGLRLIYFSYDVKMKEKGDIPEGYSVSREKKERFSLILESASTNQTSMYLCASSPGTGRETQYFGPGTRLLVL.

The DNA of the CDR3 is TGTGCCAGCAGCTTAGCGCAGGGGGTTCGCGGGGAGCTGTTTTTT. Protein: CASSLAQGVRGELFF. The chain uses TRBV7-2 and TRBJ2-2; 7 positions match TRBD1. V trimming: 0 bases; J trimming: 7 bases; junction bases outside the gene matches: 5. The CDR3 covers 15 residues. Per the germline V gene, CDR1 is SGHTA and CDR2 is FQGNSA.

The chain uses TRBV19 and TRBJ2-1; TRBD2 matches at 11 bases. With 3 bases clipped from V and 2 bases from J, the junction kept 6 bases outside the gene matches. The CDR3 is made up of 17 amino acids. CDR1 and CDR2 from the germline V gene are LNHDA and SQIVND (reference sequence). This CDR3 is CASSITPGLAAYNEQFF. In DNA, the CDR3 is TGTGCCAGTAGTATCACTCCGGGACTAGCGGCCTACAATGAGCAGTTCTTC.

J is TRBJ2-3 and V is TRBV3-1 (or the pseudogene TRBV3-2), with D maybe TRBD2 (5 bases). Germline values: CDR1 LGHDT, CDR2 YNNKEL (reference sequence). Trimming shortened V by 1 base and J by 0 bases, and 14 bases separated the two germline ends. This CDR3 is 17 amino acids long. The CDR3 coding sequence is TGTGCCAGCAGCCAAGGGACTGGAAGTGCTAGCACAGATACGCAGTATTTT. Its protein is CASSQGTGSASTDTQYF.

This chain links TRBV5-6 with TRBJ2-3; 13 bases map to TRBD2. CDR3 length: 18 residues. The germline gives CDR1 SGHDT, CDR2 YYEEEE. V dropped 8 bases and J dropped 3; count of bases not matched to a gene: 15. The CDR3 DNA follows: TGTGCCAGTACGGGACAGGGGACTAGCGGGATGTGGACAGATACGCAGTATTTT. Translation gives CASTGQGTSGMWTDTQYF.

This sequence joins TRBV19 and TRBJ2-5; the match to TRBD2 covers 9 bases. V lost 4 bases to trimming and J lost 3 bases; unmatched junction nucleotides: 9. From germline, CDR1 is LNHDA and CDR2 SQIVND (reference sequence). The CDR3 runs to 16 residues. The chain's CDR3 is CASSTLSSGNEETQYF. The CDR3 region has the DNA TGTGCCAGTAGTACATTATCTAGCGGGAATGAAGAGACCCAGTACTTC.

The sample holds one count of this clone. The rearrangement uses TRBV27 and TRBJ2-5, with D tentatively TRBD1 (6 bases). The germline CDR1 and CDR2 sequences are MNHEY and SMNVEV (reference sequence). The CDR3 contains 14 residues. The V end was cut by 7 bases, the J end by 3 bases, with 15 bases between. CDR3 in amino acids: CASNGAGEKETQYF. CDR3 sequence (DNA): TGTGCCAGCAACGGTGCAGGGGAAAAAGAGACCCAGTACTTC.

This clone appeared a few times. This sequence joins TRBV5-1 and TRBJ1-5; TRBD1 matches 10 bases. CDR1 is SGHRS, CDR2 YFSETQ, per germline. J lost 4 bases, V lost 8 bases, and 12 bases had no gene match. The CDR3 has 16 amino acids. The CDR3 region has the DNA TGCGCCAGAGTAGCCCCGGGACAGGGGACGAATCAGCCCCAGCATTTT. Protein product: CARVAPGQGTNQPQHF.

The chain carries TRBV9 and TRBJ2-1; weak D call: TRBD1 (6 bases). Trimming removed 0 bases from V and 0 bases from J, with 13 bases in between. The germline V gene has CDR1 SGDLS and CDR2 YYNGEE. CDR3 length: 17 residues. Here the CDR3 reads CASSVVGTGHSYNEQFF. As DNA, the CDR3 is TGTGCCAGCAGCGTAGTTGGCACAGGGCACTCCTACAATGAGCAGTTCTTC.

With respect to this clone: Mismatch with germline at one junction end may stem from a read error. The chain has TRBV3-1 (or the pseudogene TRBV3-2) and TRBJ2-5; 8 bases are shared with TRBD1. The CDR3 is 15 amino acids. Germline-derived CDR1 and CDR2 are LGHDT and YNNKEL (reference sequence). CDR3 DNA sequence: TGTGCCAGCAGCGAAGACAGGGGTCTCGGTGAGACCCAGTACTTC. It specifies CASSEDRGLGETQYF.

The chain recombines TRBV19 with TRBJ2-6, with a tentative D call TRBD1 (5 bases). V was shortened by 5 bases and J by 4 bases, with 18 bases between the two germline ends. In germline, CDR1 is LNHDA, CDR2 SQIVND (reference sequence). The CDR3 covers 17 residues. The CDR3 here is CASSGPDGRAGANVLTF. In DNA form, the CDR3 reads TGTGCCAGTAGTGGCCCCGATGGCAGGGCCGGGGCCAACGTCCTGACTTTC.

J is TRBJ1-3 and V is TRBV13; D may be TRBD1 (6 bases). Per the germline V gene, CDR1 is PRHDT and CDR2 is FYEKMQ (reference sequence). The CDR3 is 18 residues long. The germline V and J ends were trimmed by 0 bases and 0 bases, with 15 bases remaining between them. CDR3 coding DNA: TGTGCCAGCAGCTTAGGGGGAAGACAGGCTCTCTCTGGAAACACCATATATTTT. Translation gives CASSLGGRQALSGNTIYF.

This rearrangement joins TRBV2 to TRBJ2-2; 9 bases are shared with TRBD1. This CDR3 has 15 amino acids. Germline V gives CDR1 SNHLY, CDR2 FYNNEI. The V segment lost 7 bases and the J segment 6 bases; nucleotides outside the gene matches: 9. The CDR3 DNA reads TGTGCCAGCAACTTGGACAGGGGCCGGTCCGGGGAGCTGTTTTTT. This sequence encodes CASNLDRGRSGELFF.

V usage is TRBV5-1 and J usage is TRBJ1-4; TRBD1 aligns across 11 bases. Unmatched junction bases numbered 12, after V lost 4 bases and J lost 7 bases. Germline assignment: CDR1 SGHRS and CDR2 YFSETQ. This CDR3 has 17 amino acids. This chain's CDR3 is CASSPWTGGAGSEKLFF. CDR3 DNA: TGCGCCAGCAGCCCCTGGACAGGGGGCGCGGGGAGTGAAAAACTGTTTTTT.

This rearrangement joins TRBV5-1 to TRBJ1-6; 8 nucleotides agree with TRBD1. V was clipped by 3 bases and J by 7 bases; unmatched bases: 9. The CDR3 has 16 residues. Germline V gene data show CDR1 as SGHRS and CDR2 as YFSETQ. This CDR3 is CASSSMDRAANSPLHF. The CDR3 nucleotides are TGCGCCAGCAGCTCCATGGACAGGGCCGCCAATTCACCCCTCCACTTT.

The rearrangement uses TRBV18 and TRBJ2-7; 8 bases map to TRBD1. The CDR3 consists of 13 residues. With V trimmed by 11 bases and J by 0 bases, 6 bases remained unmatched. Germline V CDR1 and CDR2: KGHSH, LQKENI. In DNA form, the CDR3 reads TGTGCCTCTTCAGGGGGCCTCTCCTACGAGCAGTACTTC. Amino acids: CASSGGLSYEQYF.